These 3 T cell receptor beta chains were all obtained from the same sample, sequenced in a study of technical replicates of blood from a few donors. The protocol was immunoSEQ multiplex PCR, while the TCRdb copy is restricted to in-frame clones and leaves out a portion. The sample lists about 59,000 clones; around 87% were seen once. Input material: PBMCs. These receptor sequences come from a human donor in good health. Some clones in this sample may be carry-over from other donors' samples.

This chain's CDR3 is CASSENRGNYGYTF. The CDR3 DNA sequence: TGTGCCAGTAGTGAGAACAGGGGGAACTATGGCTACACCTTC. The chain employs TRBV19 and TRBJ1-2; 8 bases are shared with TRBD1. Germline V gene data show CDR1 as LNHDA and CDR2 as SQIVND (reference sequence). The CDR3 runs 14 residues. The V gene end was trimmed by 5 bases and the J gene end by 2 bases; junction bases not matched to a gene: 4. The full variable domain, with the rest looked up from reference TRBV19 and TRBJ1-2, is DGGITQSPKYLFRKEGQNVTLSCEQNLNHDAMYWYRQDPGQGLRLIYYSQIVNDFQKGDIAEGYSVSREKKESFPLTVTSAQKNPTAFYLCASSENRGNYGYTFGSGTRLTVV.

The V gene is TRBV19, the J gene TRBJ2-1, with a tentative D call TRBD2 (5 bases). This CDR3 comprises 15 residues. CDR1 and CDR2 (germline): LNHDA, SQIVND (reference sequence). Trimming took off 3 bases at V and 0 bases at J, with 9 bases between the two ends. CDR3 DNA sequence: TGTGCCAGTAGTATGGCCGGGAACTCCTACAATGAGCAGTTCTTC. Its protein product is CASSMAGNSYNEQFF.

The chain has TRBV7-9 and TRBJ1-2, with D possibly TRBD1 on 5 matching bases. CDR1 and CDR2 (germline): SEHNR, FQNEAQ (reference sequence). V gave up 8 bases and J gave up 6 bases, with 19 bases separating them. This CDR3 has 14 residues. The CDR3 DNA is TGTGCCAGCTTACAACCGGGGGTAAAACATGGCTACACCTTC. Translating gives CASLQPGVKHGYTF.